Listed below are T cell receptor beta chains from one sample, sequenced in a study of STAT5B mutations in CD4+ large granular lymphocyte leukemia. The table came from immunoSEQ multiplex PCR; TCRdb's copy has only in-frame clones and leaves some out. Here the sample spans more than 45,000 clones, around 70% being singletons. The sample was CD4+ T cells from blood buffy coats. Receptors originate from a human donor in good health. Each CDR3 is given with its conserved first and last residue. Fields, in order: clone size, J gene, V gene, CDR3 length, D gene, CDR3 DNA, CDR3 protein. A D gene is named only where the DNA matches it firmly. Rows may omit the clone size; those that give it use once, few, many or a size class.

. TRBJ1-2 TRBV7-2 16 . TGTGCCAGCAGCTTTGGGGGAGAGAGGGCCAACTATGGCTACACCTTC CASSFGGERANYGYTF
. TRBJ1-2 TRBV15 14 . TGTGCCACCAGCTTTGACAGGCTCCTCTATGGCTACACCTTC CATSFDRLLYGYTF
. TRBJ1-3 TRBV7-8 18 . TGTGCCAGCAGCCCCTTCATGTCGGGGCAACTTTCAGGAAACACCATATATTTT CASSPFMSGQLSGNTIYF
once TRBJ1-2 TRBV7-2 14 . TGTGCCAGCAGCTCTACCTTAGCTAACTATGGCTACACCTTC CASSSTLANYGYTF
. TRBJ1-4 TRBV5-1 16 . TGCGCCAGCAGCTCCGGCTCAGCTGCAACTAATGAAAAACTGTTTTTT CASSSGSAATNEKLFF
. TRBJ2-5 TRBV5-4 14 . TGTGCCAGCAGCATCGACAGACTCCAAGAGACCCAGTACTTC CASSIDRLQETQYF
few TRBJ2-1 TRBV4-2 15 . TGTGCCAGCAAGGACAGTAGCAGCTCCTACAATGAGCAGTTCTTC CASKDSSSSYNEQFF
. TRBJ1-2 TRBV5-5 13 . TGTGCCAGCAGCTTGGAGGGGGGAGATGGCTACACCTTC CASSLEGGDGYTF
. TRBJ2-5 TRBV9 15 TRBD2 TGTGCCAGCAGTAGGAGCGGGGGGGCCATAGAGACCCAGTACTTC CASSRSGGAIETQYF
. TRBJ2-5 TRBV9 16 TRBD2 TGTGCCAGCAGCGTAGCTAGCGGGGGGGCCCAAGAGACCCAGTACTTC CASSVASGGAQETQYF
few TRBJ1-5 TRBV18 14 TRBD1 TGTGCCAGCTCACCCGGGACAGACAATCAGCCCCAGCATTTT CASSPGTDNQPQHF
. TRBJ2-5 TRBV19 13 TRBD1 TGTGCCAGTAGTGAACAGGGGCAGGAGACCCAGTACTTC CASSEQGQETQYF
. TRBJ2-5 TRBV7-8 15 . TGTGCCAGCAGCTTAATGGGGGGTCCTGGGGAGACCCAGTACTTC CASSLMGGPGETQYF
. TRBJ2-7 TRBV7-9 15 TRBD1 TGTGCCAGCAGCCCCCGGACAGGGGGCAAGTACGAGCAGTACTTC CASSPRTGGKYEQYF
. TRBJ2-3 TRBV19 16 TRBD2 TGTGCCACCGAGAGGACTAGCGGGGGATACACAGATACGCAGTATTTT CATERTSGGYTDTQYF
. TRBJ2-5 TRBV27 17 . TGTGCCAGCAGTCCGGACCTGGGCAGGGCGGGTGAAGAGACCCAGTACTTC CASSPDLGRAGEETQYF
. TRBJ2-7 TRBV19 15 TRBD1 TGTGCCAGTAGTACCTCAGACAGGGGTATCTACGAGCAGTACTTC CASSTSDRGIYEQYF
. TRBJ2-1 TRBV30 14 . TGTGCCTGGAGTACGGGCTCTAGTCACAATGAGCAGTTCTTC CAWSTGSSHNEQFF
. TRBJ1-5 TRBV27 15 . TGTGCCAGCAGTTCAGGGTCCCCTCCCAATCAGCCCCAGCATTTT CASSSGSPPNQPQHF
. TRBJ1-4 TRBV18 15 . TGTGCCAGCTCACCACCGAACAGGGCGAGCGAAAAACTGTTTTTT CASSPPNRASEKLFF
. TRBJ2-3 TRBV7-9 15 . TGTGCCAGCATCCTATCCCGGGGGACCACAGATACGCAGTATTTT CASILSRGTTDTQYF
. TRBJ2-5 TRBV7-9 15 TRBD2 TGTGCCAGCACCCTTAGCGGGGGGCCCCAAGAGACCCAGTACTTC CASTLSGGPQETQYF
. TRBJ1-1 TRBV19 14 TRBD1 TGTGCCAGTAGGTGGGACAGGGAGAACACTGAAGCTTTCTTT CASRWDRENTEAFF
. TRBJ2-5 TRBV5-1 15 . TGCGCCAGCAGCTTGTACCCGAGCGTGGTAGAGACCCAGTACTTC CASSLYPSVVETQYF
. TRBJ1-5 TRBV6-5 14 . TGTGCCAGCAGTTATCTTGGTGGCAATCAGCCCCAGCATTTT CASSYLGGNQPQHF
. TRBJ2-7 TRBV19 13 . TGTGCCAGTAGTTATACAGGGTCCTACGAGCAGTACTTC CASSYTGSYEQYF
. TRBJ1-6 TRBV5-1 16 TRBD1 TGCGCCAGCAGCCCCCGGACAGGGGATGGTAATTCACCCCTCCACTTT CASSPRTGDGNSPLHF
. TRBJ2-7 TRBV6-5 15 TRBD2 TGTGCCAGCAAACTAGCGGGGGGGAAATCCTACGAGCAGTACTTC CASKLAGGKSYEQYF
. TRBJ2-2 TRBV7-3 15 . TGTGCCAGCAGCCCTTCTTTCGGGGACACCGGGGAGCTGTTTTTT CASSPSFGDTGELFF
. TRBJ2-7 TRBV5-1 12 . TGCGCCAGCAGCTTGGCTCAGGACGAGCAGTACTTC CASSLAQDEQYF
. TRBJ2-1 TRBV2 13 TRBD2 TGTGCCAGCGGGACTAGCGGCCCGGGGGAGCAGTTCTTC CASGTSGPGEQFF
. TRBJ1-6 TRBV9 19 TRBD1 TGTGCCAGCAGCGCCCTTCTCAAGGGAGGGACAGTAGATAATTCACCCCTCCACTTT CASSALLKGGTVDNSPLHF
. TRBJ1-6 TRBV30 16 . TGTGCCTGGAGTCTCTATTCGAGCTCCTATAATTCACCCCTCCACTTT CAWSLYSSSYNSPLHF
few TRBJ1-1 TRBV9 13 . TGTGCCAGCAGCTACACAGGGAGCACTGAAGCTTTCTTT CASSYTGSTEAFF
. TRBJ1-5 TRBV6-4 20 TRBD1 TGTGCCAGCAGTGACTTCTTCGGGACAGGCCCCCCTCTAGCAAGTCAGCCCCAGCATTTT CASSDFFGTGPPLASQPQHF
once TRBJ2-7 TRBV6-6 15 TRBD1 TGTGCCAGCAGTTCCCGGGACAGGGGGTCCTACGAGCAGTACTTC CASSSRDRGSYEQYF
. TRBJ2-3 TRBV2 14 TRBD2 TGTGCCAGCTGTGCCGGGGGGTCGTCAGATACGCAGTATTTT CASCAGGSSDTQYF
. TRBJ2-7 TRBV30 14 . TGTGCCTGGAGTCACCTTCCGGATGTCTACGAGCAGTACTTC CAWSHLPDVYEQYF
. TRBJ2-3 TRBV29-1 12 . TGCAGCGTTGGGGCTAGCACAGATACGCAGTATTTT CSVGASTDTQYF
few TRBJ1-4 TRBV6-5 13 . TGTGCCAGCAGTCGCGACGGTAATGAAAAACTGTTTTTT CASSRDGNEKLFF
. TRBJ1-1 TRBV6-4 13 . TGTGCCAGCTCGATCGGGGCGAACACTGAAGCTTTCTTT CASSIGANTEAFF
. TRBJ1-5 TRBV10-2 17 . TGCGCCAGCAGTGAGTCGAGTAGGGGAGAGAGCAATCAGCCCCAGCATTTT CASSESSRGESNQPQHF
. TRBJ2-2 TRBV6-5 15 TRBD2 TGTGCCAGCAGTTACACAGGACTAGCCGGCGGGGAGCTGTTTTTT CASSYTGLAGGELFF
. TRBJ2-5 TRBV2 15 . TGTGCCAGCAGTGGCGGTACTAGCCTCAGGGAGACCCAGTACTTC CASSGGTSLRETQYF
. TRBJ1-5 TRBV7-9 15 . TGTGCCAGCAGCTTAGGAGGACAGCCGACCCGGCCCCAGCATTTT CASSLGGQPTRPQHF
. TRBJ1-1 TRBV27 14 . TGTGCCAGCAGTTTAGGGGGGGCCGACACTGAAGCTTTCTTT CASSLGGADTEAFF
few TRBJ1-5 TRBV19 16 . TGTGCCAGTAGTATAGCCCCACAGGCCCTCAATCAGCCCCAGCATTTT CASSIAPQALNQPQHF
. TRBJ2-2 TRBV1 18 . TGCACCAGCAGCCACAGAGCCCCGGGACTAGCGAGAACCGGGGAGCTGTTTTTT CTSSHRAPGLARTGELFF
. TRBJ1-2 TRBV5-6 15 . TGTGCCAGCAGCTTGGGGATTTCTCCCATTTATGGCTACACCTTC CASSLGISPIYGYTF
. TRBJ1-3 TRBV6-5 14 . TGTGCCAGCAGTTTGGCCAGCTCTGGAAACACCATATATTTT CASSLASSGNTIYF
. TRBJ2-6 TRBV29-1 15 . TGCAGCGTTGAAGCCGCAGGGTCTGGGGCCAACGTCCTGACTTTC CSVEAAGSGANVLTF
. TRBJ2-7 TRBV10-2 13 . TGCGCCAGCGGGGGTTGGATCAGGGACGAGCAGTACTTC CASGGWIRDEQYF
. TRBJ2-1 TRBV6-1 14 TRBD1 TGTGCCAGCAGTGAAAGATCCCCAGGGGGTGAGCAGTTCTTC CASSERSPGGEQFF
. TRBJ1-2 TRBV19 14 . TGTGCCAGTAGTATCCAAGGGCCAAACTATGGCTACACCTTC CASSIQGPNYGYTF
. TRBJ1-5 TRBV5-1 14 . TGCGCCAGCAGCTTGGGAGGGGGAGGGCAGCCCCAGCATTTT CASSLGGGGQPQHF
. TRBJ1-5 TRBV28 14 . TGTGCCAGCAGTTTGGGCAGGGAGGGTCAGCCCCAGCATTTT CASSLGREGQPQHF